Below, 13 T cell receptor beta chains from the same sample are listed, as sequenced in a study of blood T cell repertoires in COVID-19. Only in-frame clones appear in the TCRdb table, and some are missing; sequencing was by immunoSEQ multiplex PCR. This table holds tens of thousands of clones, roughly 89% found once. Sequenced: peripheral blood. All receptors derive from a woman aged 50 to 60 in a cohort sampled during active COVID-19.

The rearrangement uses TRBV4-1 and TRBJ2-1, with D possibly being TRBD1 (6 bases). The CDR3 contains 14 residues. CDR1 and CDR2 (germline): MGHRA, YSYEKL. Trimming removed 3 bases at V and 2 bases at J, with 8 bases between. Here the CDR3 reads CASSQQGTYNEQFF. CDR3 nucleotide sequence: TGCGCCAGCAGCCAGCAGGGGACCTACAATGAGCAGTTCTTC.

V is TRBV5-1 and J is TRBJ2-7; D call uncertain. The ends were cut back, 3 bases at V and 3 bases at J, with 10 bases in the middle. The CDR3 has 13 residues. Germline V gene sequence: CDR1 SGHRS, CDR2 YFSETQ. This chain's CDR3 is CASSSPPYYEQYF. The CDR3 DNA is TGCGCCAGCAGCTCACCCCCCTACTACGAGCAGTACTTC.

The CDR3 bases are TGTGCCAGCAGCCTTGGACTAGCGGGAACCGGGGAGCTGTTTTTT. Encoded protein: CASSLGLAGTGELFF. V usage is TRBV11-2 and J usage is TRBJ2-2; 12 positions match TRBD2. The trim removed 5 bases at V and 5 bases at J, leaving 3 bases unmatched. Germline V gene sequence: CDR1 SGHAT, CDR2 FQNNGV. CDR3 length: 15 residues.

The chain couples TRBV11-3 to TRBJ2-7; D may be TRBD1 (6 bases). V lost 5 bases to trimming and J lost 0 bases, with 8 bases between them. CDR3 length: 13 residues. The germline CDR1 and CDR2 sequences are SGHNT and YENEEA. The CDR3 here is CASSRQDSYEQYF. The CDR3 DNA reads as TGTGCCAGCAGCCGACAGGACTCCTACGAGCAGTACTTC.

This chain connects TRBV20-1 to TRBJ2-2; no clear D. The CDR3 has 17 residues. Germline loops: CDR1 DFQATT, CDR2 SNEGSKA (reference sequence). Deletions cut 3 bases from V and 0 bases from J, with 17 bases between. The CDR3 is CSASSSHLETNTGELFF. CDR3 bases: TGCAGTGCTAGTTCTTCACACCTCGAAACGAACACCGGGGAGCTGTTTTTT.

The chain has TRBV28 and TRBJ1-5, with D uncertain. The ends were cut back, 3 bases at V and 5 bases at J, with 14 bases in the middle. Per the germline V gene, CDR1 is MDHEN and CDR2 is SYDVKM. The CDR3 has 15 amino acids. The CDR3 sequence: CASSFAGSGYQPQHF. DNA for the CDR3: TGTGCCAGCAGTTTCGCGGGTTCGGGTTATCAGCCCCAGCATTTT.

This chain joins TRBV5-6 and TRBJ2-7; perhaps TRBD1 as D (5 bases). Germline V gene data show CDR1 as SGHDT and CDR2 as YYEEEE. CDR3 length: 14 residues. The V end lost 0 bases, the J end lost 6 bases, and 13 bases lay between the germline ends. The CDR3: CASSLVDSPLEQYF. As DNA, the CDR3 is TGTGCCAGCAGCTTGGTTGACAGCCCCCTCGAGCAGTACTTC.

The chain has TRBV5-4 and TRBJ2-3; 9 positions match TRBD2. The V gene end was trimmed by 0 bases and the J gene end by 7 bases; junction bases not matched to a gene: 12. CDR1 and CDR2 (germline): SGHNT, YYREEE (reference sequence). This CDR3 is built from 17 residues. The DNA of the CDR3 is TGTGCCAGCAGCTTGGCCGCGGGGGGGGCTCAGGGGAATACGCAGTATTTT. Amino acids: CASSLAAGGAQGNTQYF.

V and J are TRBV2 and TRBJ1-5; no reliable D call. The CDR3 has 16 residues. Trimming removed 6 bases at V and 0 bases at J, with 15 bases between. CDR1 is SNHLY, CDR2 FYNNEI, per germline. The CDR3 DNA reads TGTGCCAGCAGCCTCGAGACTCCTTATAGCAATCAGCCCCAGCATTTT. It yields the protein CASSLETPYSNQPQHF.

This sequence joins TRBV9 and TRBJ2-5; D unresolved. Germline-derived CDR1 and CDR2 are SGDLS and YYNGEE. The CDR3 is 14 residues long. Trimming left V 0 bases short and J 2 bases short, with 8 bases between. This chain's CDR3 is CASSVDAKQETQYF. The CDR3 DNA reads TGTGCCAGCAGCGTAGATGCTAAGCAAGAGACCCAGTACTTC.

The chain employs TRBV11-3 and TRBJ2-3, with D tentatively TRBD1 (5 bases). Germline lookup yields CDR1 SGHNT and CDR2 YENEEA. CDR3 size: 14 residues. V was clipped by 5 bases and J by 0 bases, with 9 bases between them. The CDR3 DNA follows: TGTGCCAGCAGCCCGGACATTAGCACAGATACGCAGTATTTT. This encodes CASSPDISTDTQYF.

The V gene is TRBV11-2, the J gene TRBJ1-1; TRBD1 matches at 7 bases. The CDR3 runs to 15 residues. Unmatched junction bases numbered 7, after V lost 2 bases and J lost 4 bases. Germline V gene lookup returns CDR1 SGHAT and CDR2 FQNNGV. CDR3 sequence (DNA): TGTGCCAGCAGCTTATCCGGGACAGTCATCACTGAAGCTTTCTTT. Amino acids: CASSLSGTVITEAFF.

This clone showed up just once. The chain is built from TRBV30 and TRBJ1-3; D unclear. The CDR3 consists of 16 residues. The V end lost 1 base, the J end lost 0 bases, and 13 bases lay between the germline ends. Germline values: CDR1 GTSNPN, CDR2 SVGIG (reference sequence). This CDR3 is CAWSAGTTFSGNTIYF. Here the CDR3 DNA reads TGTGCCTGGAGTGCAGGTACAACTTTCTCTGGAAACACCATATATTTT.